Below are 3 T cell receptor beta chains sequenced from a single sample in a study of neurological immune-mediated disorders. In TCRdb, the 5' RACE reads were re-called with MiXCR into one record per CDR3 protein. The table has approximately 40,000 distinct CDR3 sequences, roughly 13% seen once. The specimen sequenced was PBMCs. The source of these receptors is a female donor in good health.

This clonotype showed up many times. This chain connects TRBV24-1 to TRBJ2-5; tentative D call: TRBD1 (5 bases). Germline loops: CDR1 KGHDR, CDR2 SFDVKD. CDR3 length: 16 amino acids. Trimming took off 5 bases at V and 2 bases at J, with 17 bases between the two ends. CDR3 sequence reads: CATSVGPGPSQETQYF. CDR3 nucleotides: TGTGCCACCAGTGTGGGGCCAGGACCCTCGCAAGAGACCCAGTACTTC.

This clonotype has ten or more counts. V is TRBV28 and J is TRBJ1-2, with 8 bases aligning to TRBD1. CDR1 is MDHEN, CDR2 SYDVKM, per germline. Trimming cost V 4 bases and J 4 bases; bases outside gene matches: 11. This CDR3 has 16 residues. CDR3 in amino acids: CASSSTNRGMAYGYTF. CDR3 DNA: TGTGCCAGCAGTTCCACAAACAGGGGGATGGCCTATGGCTACACCTTC.

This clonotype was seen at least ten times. The CDR3 loop is CSAGRQDTQYF. In DNA, the CDR3 is TGCAGTGCTGGCCGCCAAGATACGCAGTATTTT. The chain couples TRBV20-1 to TRBJ2-3; no reliable D call. This CDR3 is 11 amino acids long. Germline V gene lookup returns CDR1 DFQATT and CDR2 SNEGSKA (reference sequence). V lost 5 bases to trimming and J lost 5 bases, with 8 bases between them.